This TCR beta chain was sequenced in a study of blood T cell repertoires in COVID-19. Overall study context: Nucleic acid was either cDNA or gDNA, and it came from T cells, B-cell-depleted T cells, or PBMCs.

The cohort comprised adults aged about 18 to 100 years residing in approximately 22 US areas. Participants had their cohort set by participant-reported clinical history. Germline V gene data show CDR1 as SGHTA and CDR2 as FQGNSA. The CDR3 consists of 17 residues. V was pared by 5 bases and J by 3 bases, with 23 bases between. Methods used by the authors: Amplification with reference gene primers provided the estimates of nucleated cell counts. Measured with immunoSEQ multiplex PCR; TCRdb has only the in-frame clones, and not every one. That table gives V, J and clone size, and the DNA gave D and trimming. This sample has some 230,000 clones, with roughly 83% found just once.

This clonotype originated in a woman aged 40 to 50 with acute COVID-19. The sample consisted of PBMCs or T cells enriched from blood (not recorded which). V is TRBV7-2 and J is TRBJ2-7; possibly TRBD1 for D (5 bases). This CDR3 reads CASSLRLQAQQLYEQYF. The CDR3 nucleotides are TGTGCCAGCAGCCTCCGATTACAGGCGCAACAACTCTACGAGCAGTACTTC.